The 29 T cell receptor beta chains listed next were all sequenced from one sample in a study of shared clonotypes between healthy human individuals. Measured with immunoSEQ multiplex PCR; TCRdb has only the in-frame clones, and not every one. The table has approximately 1.5 million clones, roughly 98% seen once; the top ten hold about 0.4%. Sequencing was done on a sample of naive CD4+ T cells sorted from blood. Subset noted: CD45RA+ positively selected. These TCRs come from a man aged 30 to 45 in good health.

The chain couples TRBV7-9 to TRBJ1-5, with a weak D call TRBD1 (5 bases). V was pared by 2 bases and J by 5 bases, with 10 bases between. Germline V lookup: CDR1 SEHNR, CDR2 FQNEAQ (reference sequence). The CDR3 sequence is 14 residues long. CDR3 bases: TGTGCCAGCAGCTTACAGGGTCGGGATCAGCCCCAGCATTTT. Residues: CASSLQGRDQPQHF.

The chain is built from TRBV6-5 and TRBJ2-5; 7 bases are a match to TRBD1. J was trimmed by 2 bases and V by 4 bases; bases with no gene match: 7. The CDR3 is 15 amino acids. Germline loops: CDR1 MNHEY, CDR2 SVGAGI. The CDR3, as DNA: TGTGCCAGCAGTTTCTCGGGACAGCTTCAAGAGACCCAGTACTTC. This codes for CASSFSGQLQETQYF.

This sequence joins TRBV20-1 and TRBJ2-3; D is unresolved. Trimming shortened V by 7 bases and J by 4 bases, and 6 bases separated the two germline ends. The CDR3 extends over 10 amino acids. The V gene's germline CDR1 is DFQATT and CDR2 SNEGSKA (reference sequence). The CDR3 loop reads CSVRSDTQYF. Written as DNA, the CDR3 is TGCAGTGTTAGGTCAGATACGCAGTATTTT.

This sequence joins TRBV30 and TRBJ2-5; tentative D call: TRBD1 (5 bases). The CDR3 has 12 residues. Germline V CDR1 and CDR2: GTSNPN, SVGIG (reference sequence). Trimming removed 1 base from V and 4 bases from J, with 7 bases in between. The CDR3 protein is CAWSGQGETQYF. The CDR3 bases are TGTGCCTGGAGTGGGCAGGGAGAGACCCAGTACTTC.

The chain uses TRBV18 and TRBJ2-5; D is unclear. The germline gives CDR1 KGHSH, CDR2 LQKENI. With 3 bases removed from V and 2 bases from J, the gap between germline ends came to 10 bases. The CDR3 is 14 amino acids. The CDR3 DNA is TGTGCCAGCTCACCCATACCTTCTCAAGAGACCCAGTACTTC. Its translation: CASSPIPSQETQYF.

The gene calls are TRBV28 and TRBJ1-5; D might be TRBD1 (5 bases). Germline V gene data show CDR1 as MDHEN and CDR2 as SYDVKM. The CDR3 runs to 12 residues. Trimming left V 6 bases short and J 15 bases short, with 18 bases between. The CDR3 DNA follows: TGTGCCAGCAGCATACCCGGGGGACCTCTGCATTTT. Translating it yields CASSIPGGPLHF.

The chain couples TRBV2 to TRBJ2-3, with a weak D call TRBD1 (5 bases). CDR3 length: 12 amino acids. V was trimmed by 3 bases and J by 8 bases, leaving 9 bases between them. Germline V lookup: CDR1 SNHLY, CDR2 FYNNEI. The CDR3 loop reads CASSEARVTQYF. CDR3 bases: TGTGCCAGCAGTGAGGCCAGGGTTACGCAGTATTTT. Filled out from reference TRBV2 and TRBJ2-3, the complete variable domain reads EPEVTQTPSHQVTQMGQEVILRCVPISNHLYFYWYRQILGQKVEFLVSFYNNEISEKSEIFDDQFSVERPDGSNFTLKIRSTKLEDSAMYFCASSEARVTQYFGPGTRLTVL.

The rearrangement joins TRBV5-6 to TRBJ2-7; 8 positions agree with TRBD1. Per germline, CDR1 SGHDT and CDR2 YYEEEE. This CDR3 has 14 residues. Trimming at V came to 4 bases and at J to 5 bases, leaving 8 bases not matched to a gene. DNA of the CDR3: TGTGCCAGCAGCAAGGACAGGGTGGGTCACGAGCAGTACTTC. Translation gives CASSKDRVGHEQYF.

V usage is TRBV19 and J usage is TRBJ2-7, with D possibly TRBD2 on 6 matching bases. Germline values: CDR1 LNHDA, CDR2 SQIVND (reference sequence). V was clipped by 7 bases and J by 10 bases, with 20 bases between them. CDR3 length: 13 residues. In DNA, the CDR3 is TGTGCCAGTACCTCCCTCGGGGGTAGCGTCCAGTACTTC. This codes for CASTSLGGSVQYF.

This chain links TRBV30 with TRBJ2-7; tentatively, D is TRBD2 (6 bases). The CDR3 totals 14 residues. The V end lost 3 bases, the J end lost 3 bases, and 15 bases lay between the germline ends. CDR1 and CDR2 (germline): GTSNPN, SVGIG (reference sequence). CDR3 coding DNA: TGTGCCTGGAGCCGGGGGACGGGTGACTACGAGCAGTACTTC. It codes for CAWSRGTGDYEQYF.

The rearrangement uses TRBV2 and TRBJ2-7; the match to TRBD1 covers 10 bases. Germline values: CDR1 SNHLY, CDR2 FYNNEI. V gave up 7 bases and J gave up 0 bases; unmatched junction bases: 6. The CDR3 has 15 amino acids. The CDR3: CASIIRDRGSYEQYF. CDR3 nucleotide sequence: TGTGCCAGCATTATCCGGGACAGGGGCTCCTACGAGCAGTACTTC. The whole variable domain, filled in from reference TRBV2 and TRBJ2-7, reads EPEVTQTPSHQVTQMGQEVILRCVPISNHLYFYWYRQILGQKVEFLVSFYNNEISEKSEIFDDQFSVERPDGSNFTLKIRSTKLEDSAMYFCASIIRDRGSYEQYFGPGTRLTVT.

The chain recombines TRBV10-1 with TRBJ2-1; 11 nucleotides agree with TRBD2. Germline V lookup: CDR1 WNHNN, CDR2 SYGVQD (reference sequence). With V trimmed by 2 bases and J by 0 bases, 3 bases remained unmatched. The CDR3 runs 17 residues. CDR3 nucleotide sequence: TGCGCCAGCAGTGAGACTAGCGGGAGAAGCTCCTACAATGAGCAGTTCTTC. Its translation is CASSETSGRSSYNEQFF.

This chain connects TRBV18 to TRBJ2-1; 7 bases are shared with TRBD1. The length of the CDR3 is 16 residues. The germline V gene encodes CDR1 KGHSH and CDR2 LQKENI. After removal of 2 bases from V and 3 bases from J, the junction contained 7 bases not matched to a gene. Here the CDR3 DNA reads TGTGCCAGCTCACCAACGAGGGACAGCGTCTACAATGAGCAGTTCTTC. Its protein is CASSPTRDSVYNEQFF.

The rearrangement links TRBV18 to TRBJ2-7; 10 bases line up with TRBD2. After removal of 1 base from V and 0 bases from J, the junction contained 6 bases not matched to a gene. The CDR3 totals 17 residues. Germline values: CDR1 KGHSH, CDR2 LQKENI. This CDR3 is CASSPRSAGGTSYEQYF. The CDR3 DNA reads TGTGCCAGCTCACCACGGTCAGCGGGAGGGACCTCCTACGAGCAGTACTTC.

The chain is built from TRBV4-3 and TRBJ1-5, with D unresolved. This CDR3 is 14 amino acids long. Trimming took 1 base from V and 6 from J, leaving 10 bases between them. In germline, CDR1 is LGHNA, CDR2 YSLEER. In DNA, the CDR3 is TGCGCCAGCAGCCAAGGGTTGGCGGCTCAGCCCCAGCATTTT. Its translation is CASSQGLAAQPQHF.

This sequence joins TRBV5-3 and TRBJ2-5; tentatively, D is TRBD1 (5 bases). TRBV5-3 is designated an ORF whose function remains uncertain. V lost 2 bases and J 2 bases, leaving 16 bases between the germline ends. The length of the CDR3 is 16 residues. The DNA of the CDR3 is TGTGCCAGAAGCTTTAGGTCCGGACAATTTCAAGAGACCCAGTACTTC. Its protein is CARSFRSGQFQETQYF.

The chain combines TRBV7-2 with TRBJ2-1; TRBD2 matches 8 bases. Germline V gives CDR1 SGHTA, CDR2 FQGNSA. The CDR3 runs 13 residues. The junction had 2 bases not matched to a gene; V was cut back by 1 base and J by 9 bases. The CDR3 loop is CASSLEAGGEQFF. Here the CDR3 DNA reads TGTGCCAGCAGCTTAGAGGCGGGGGGTGAGCAGTTCTTC.

Concerning this clone: The sample contains more than one DNA sequence encoding this CDR3. V usage is TRBV6-5 and J usage is TRBJ2-1, with a tentative D call TRBD2 (6 bases). Germline lookup yields CDR1 MNHEY and CDR2 SVGAGI. Trimming removed 4 bases at V and 3 bases at J, with 10 bases between. The CDR3 runs 14 residues. The CDR3 reads CASSSPGVYNEQFF. The CDR3 coding sequence is TGTGCCAGCAGTTCCCCGGGAGTCTACAATGAGCAGTTCTTC.

This sequence joins TRBV7-2 and TRBJ2-1; weak D call: TRBD2 (6 bases). Looked up from germline, CDR1 is SGHTA and CDR2 is FQGNSA. This CDR3 spans 14 amino acids. Trimming pared 5 bases from V and 6 bases from J, leaving 14 bases between. The CDR3 here is CASSLLGGANEQFF. CDR3 DNA: TGTGCCAGCAGCCTACTGGGAGGAGCCAATGAGCAGTTCTTC.

The chain has TRBV9 and TRBJ1-5, with no clear D. Trimming took off 0 bases at V and 3 bases at J, with 10 bases between the two ends. This CDR3 region has 15 residues. Germline CDR1 SGDLS, CDR2 YYNGEE. The CDR3 here is CASSVGSADNQPQHF. For the CDR3, the DNA is TGTGCCAGCAGCGTAGGTTCGGCGGACAATCAGCCCCAGCATTTT.

This chain links TRBV27 with TRBJ2-1, with TRBD2 as a possible D gene (6 bases). Germline V gives CDR1 MNHEY, CDR2 SMNVEV (reference sequence). This CDR3 region has 13 residues. V dropped 3 bases and J dropped 13 bases, with 16 bases sitting between them. The CDR3 DNA reads TGTGCCAGCAGTTTCCACCGGGACTCTCTACAGTTCTTC. This gives the protein CASSFHRDSLQFF.

This clone was counted a single time. The chain uses TRBV5-6 and TRBJ1-1; no firm D call. CDR1 SGHDT and CDR2 YYEEEE come from the germline V gene. The CDR3 runs to 11 residues. Trimming removed 3 bases from V and 4 bases from J, with 4 bases in between. CDR3 DNA sequence: TGTGCCAGCAGCTGGGGCACTGAAGCTTTCTTT. Residues: CASSWGTEAFF.

This chain links TRBV19 with TRBJ2-3; tentatively, D is TRBD2 (5 bases). From germline, CDR1 is LNHDA and CDR2 SQIVND (reference sequence). This CDR3 region has 14 residues. The germline V and J ends were trimmed by 6 bases and 3 bases, with 13 bases remaining between them. CDR3 sequence: CASSPFQRTDTQYF. In nucleotides, the CDR3 is TGTGCCAGTAGCCCCTTCCAGCGGACAGATACGCAGTATTTT.

V is TRBV27 and J is TRBJ2-7, with unresolved D. The CDR3 is made up of 13 amino acids. Germline V gives CDR1 MNHEY, CDR2 SMNVEV (reference sequence). Trimming removed 2 bases from V and 2 bases from J, with 7 bases in between. CDR3 coding DNA: TGTGCCAGCAGTTTAAGAACCACCTACGAGCAGTACTTC. It encodes CASSLRTTYEQYF.

Concerning this clone itself: Other DNA sequences of this sample code for an identical CDR3. The chain combines TRBV6-6 with TRBJ1-1, with D possibly matching TRBD1 (5 bases). The CDR3 length is 14 residues. The V gene's germline CDR1 is MNHNY and CDR2 SVGAGI (reference sequence). V lost 2 bases and J lost 1, with 8 bases in between. The CDR3 is CASSYSGANTEAFF. Written as DNA, the CDR3 is TGTGCCAGCAGTTACAGCGGGGCGAACACTGAAGCTTTCTTT.

The chain combines TRBV2 with TRBJ2-1, with D unresolved. Germline values: CDR1 SNHLY, CDR2 FYNNEI. This CDR3 contains 15 residues. Trimming shortened V by 7 bases and J by 0 bases, and 13 bases separated the two germline ends. CDR3: CASTDGWSSYNEQFF. CDR3 nucleotides: TGTGCCAGCACAGATGGTTGGAGCTCCTACAATGAGCAGTTCTTC. Looking up the rest from reference TRBV2 and TRBJ2-1 gives the full variable domain: EPEVTQTPSHQVTQMGQEVILRCVPISNHLYFYWYRQILGQKVEFLVSFYNNEISEKSEIFDDQFSVERPDGSNFTLKIRSTKLEDSAMYFCASTDGWSSYNEQFFGPGTRLTVL.

The rearrangement joins TRBV18 to TRBJ2-1, with 7 bases aligning to TRBD2. V trimming: 1 base; J trimming: 9 bases; junction bases outside the gene matches: 6. CDR3 length: 14 residues. Germline V gene sequence: CDR1 KGHSH, CDR2 LQKENI. The CDR3 sequence is CASSPRTGTIEQFF. The CDR3 DNA reads TGTGCCAGCTCACCACGTACCGGGACTATTGAGCAGTTCTTC.

The genes are TRBV7-9 and TRBJ2-7; the D gene could be TRBD1 or TRBD2 (5 bases each). Germline values: CDR1 SEHNR, CDR2 FQNEAQ (reference sequence). Trimming removed 4 bases from V and 2 bases from J, with 15 bases in between. CDR3 size: 15 residues. The CDR3 region is CASSSRGPSTYEQYF. In DNA, the CDR3 is TGTGCCAGCAGCTCGAGGGGCCCTTCCACCTACGAGCAGTACTTC. Variable domain in full (rest from reference TRBV7-9 and TRBJ2-7): DTGVSQNPRHKITKRGQNVTFRCDPISEHNRLYWYRQTLGQGPEFLTYFQNEAQLEKSRLLSDRFSAERPKGSFSTLEIQRTEQGDSAMYLCASSSRGPSTYEQYFGPGTRLTVT.

The gene calls are TRBV10-3 and TRBJ1-1; the D gene is possibly TRBD1 (5 bases). The V end was cut by 1 base, the J end by 1 base, with 13 bases between. The germline V gene encodes CDR1 ENHRY and CDR2 SYGVKD. The CDR3 has 16 residues. CDR3 sequence: CAISEFARASNTEAFF. Here the CDR3 DNA reads TGTGCCATCAGTGAGTTTGCCAGGGCGTCGAACACTGAAGCTTTCTTT.